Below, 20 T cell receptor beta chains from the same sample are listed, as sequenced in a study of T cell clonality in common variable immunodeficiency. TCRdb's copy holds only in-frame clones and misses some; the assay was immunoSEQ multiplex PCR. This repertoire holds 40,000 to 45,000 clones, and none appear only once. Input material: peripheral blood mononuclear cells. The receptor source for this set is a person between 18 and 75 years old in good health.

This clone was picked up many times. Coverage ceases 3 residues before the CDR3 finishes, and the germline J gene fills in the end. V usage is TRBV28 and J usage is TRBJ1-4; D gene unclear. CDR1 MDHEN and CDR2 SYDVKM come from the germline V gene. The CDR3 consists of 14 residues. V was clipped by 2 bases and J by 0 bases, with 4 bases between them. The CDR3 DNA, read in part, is TGTGCCAGCAGTTTAGTAGCAACTAATGAAAAA. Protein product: CASSLVATNEK. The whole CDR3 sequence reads CASSLVATNEKLFF.

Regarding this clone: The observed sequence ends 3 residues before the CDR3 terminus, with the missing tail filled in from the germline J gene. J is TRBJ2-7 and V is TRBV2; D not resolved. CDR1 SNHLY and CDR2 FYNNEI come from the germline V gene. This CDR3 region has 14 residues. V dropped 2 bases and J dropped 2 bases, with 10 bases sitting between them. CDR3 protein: CASSERQATYEQYF. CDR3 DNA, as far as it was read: TGTGCCAGCAGTGAAAGGCAGGCTACCTACGAG.

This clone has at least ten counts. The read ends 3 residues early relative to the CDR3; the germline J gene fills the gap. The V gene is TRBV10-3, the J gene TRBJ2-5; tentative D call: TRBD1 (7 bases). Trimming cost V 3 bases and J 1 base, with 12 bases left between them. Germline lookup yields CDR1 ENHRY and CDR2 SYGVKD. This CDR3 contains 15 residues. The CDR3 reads CAISDRGRLQETQYF. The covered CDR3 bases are TGTGCCATCAGTGACAGGGGGAGGCTCCAAGAGACC.

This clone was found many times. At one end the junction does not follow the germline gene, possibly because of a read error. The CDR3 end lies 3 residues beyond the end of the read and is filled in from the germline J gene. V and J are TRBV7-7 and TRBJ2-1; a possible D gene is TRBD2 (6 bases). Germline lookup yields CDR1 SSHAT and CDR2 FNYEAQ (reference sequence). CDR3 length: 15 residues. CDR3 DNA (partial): TGTGCTAGCAGCCCTTTAGCGGAAGCCTACAATGAG. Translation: CASSPLAEAYNE. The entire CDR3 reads CASSPLAEAYNEQFF. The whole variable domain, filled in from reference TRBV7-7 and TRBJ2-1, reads GAGVSQSPRYKVTKRGQDVTLRCDPISSHATLYWYQQALGQGPEFLTYFNYEAQPDKSGLPSDRFSAERPEGSISTLTIQRTEQRDSAMYRCASSPLAEAYNEQFFGPGTRLTVL.

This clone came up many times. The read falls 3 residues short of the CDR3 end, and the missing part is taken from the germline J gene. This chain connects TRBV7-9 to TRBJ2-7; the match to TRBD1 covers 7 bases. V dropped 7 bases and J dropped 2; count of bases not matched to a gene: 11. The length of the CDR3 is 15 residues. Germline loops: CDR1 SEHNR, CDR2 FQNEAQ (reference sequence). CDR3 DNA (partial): TGTGCCAGCACCACCCGACGGACAGGTACCTACGAG. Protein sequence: CASTTRRTGTYE. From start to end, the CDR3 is CASTTRRTGTYEQYF.

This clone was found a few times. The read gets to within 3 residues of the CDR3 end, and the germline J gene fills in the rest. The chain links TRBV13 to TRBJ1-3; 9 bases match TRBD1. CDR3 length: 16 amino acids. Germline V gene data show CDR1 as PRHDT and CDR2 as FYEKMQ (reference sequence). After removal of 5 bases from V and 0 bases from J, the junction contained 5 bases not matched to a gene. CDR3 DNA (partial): TGTGCCAGCAGCGTCGGACAGGGGATCTCTGGAAACACC. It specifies CASSVGQGISGNT. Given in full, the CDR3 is CASSVGQGISGNTIYF. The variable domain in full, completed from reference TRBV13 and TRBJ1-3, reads AAGVIQSPRHLIKEKRETATLKCYPIPRHDTVYWYQQGPGQDPQFLISFYEKMQSDKGSIPDRFSAQQFSDYHSELNMSSLELGDSALYFCASSVGQGISGNTIYFGEGSWLTVV.

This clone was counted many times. Partial CDR3 DNA: TGCAGTGCTGAGGGCGGGGAGACC. Translated, it gives CSAEGGET. The entire CDR3 is CSAEGGETQYF. The chain recombines TRBV20-1 with TRBJ2-5; D perhaps matches TRBD2 (5 bases). The read comes to an end 3 residues before the CDR3 does, leaving the germline J gene to fill in the end. The CDR3 extends over 11 amino acids. V was pared by 5 bases and J by 5 bases, with 9 bases between. Germline CDR1 is DFQATT and CDR2 is SNEGSKA (reference sequence).

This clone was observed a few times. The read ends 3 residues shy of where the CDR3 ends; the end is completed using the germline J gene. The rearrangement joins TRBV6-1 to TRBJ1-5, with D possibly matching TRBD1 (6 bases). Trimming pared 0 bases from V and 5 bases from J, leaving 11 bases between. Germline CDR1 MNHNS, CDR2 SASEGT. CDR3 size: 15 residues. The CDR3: CASSEAAGEYQPQHF. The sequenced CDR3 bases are TGTGCCAGCAGTGAAGCGGCAGGGGAGTATCAGCCC.

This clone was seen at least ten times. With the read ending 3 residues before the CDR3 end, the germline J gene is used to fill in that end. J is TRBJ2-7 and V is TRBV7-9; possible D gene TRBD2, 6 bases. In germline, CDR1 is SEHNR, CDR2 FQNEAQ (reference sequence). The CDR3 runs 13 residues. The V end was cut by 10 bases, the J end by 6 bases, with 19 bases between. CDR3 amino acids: CATGPGGFGEQYF. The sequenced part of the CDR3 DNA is TGTGCCACTGGACCCGGGGGTTTCGGCGAG.

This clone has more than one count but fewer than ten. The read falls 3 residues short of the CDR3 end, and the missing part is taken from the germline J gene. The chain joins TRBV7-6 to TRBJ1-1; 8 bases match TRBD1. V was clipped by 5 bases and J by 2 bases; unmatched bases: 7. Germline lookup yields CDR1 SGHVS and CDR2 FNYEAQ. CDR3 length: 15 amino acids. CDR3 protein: CASSLGQGGNTEAFF. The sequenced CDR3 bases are TGTGCCAGCAGCCTAGGACAGGGCGGCAACACTGAA.

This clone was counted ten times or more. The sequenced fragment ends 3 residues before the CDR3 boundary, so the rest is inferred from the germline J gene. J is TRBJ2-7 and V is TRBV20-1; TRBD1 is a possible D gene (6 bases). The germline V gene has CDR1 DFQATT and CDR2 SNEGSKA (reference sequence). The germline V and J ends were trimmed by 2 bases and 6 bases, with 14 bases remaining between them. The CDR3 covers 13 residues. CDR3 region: CSARHRTGREQYF. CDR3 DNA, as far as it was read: TGCAGTGCTAGACACCGAACAGGGCGCGAG.

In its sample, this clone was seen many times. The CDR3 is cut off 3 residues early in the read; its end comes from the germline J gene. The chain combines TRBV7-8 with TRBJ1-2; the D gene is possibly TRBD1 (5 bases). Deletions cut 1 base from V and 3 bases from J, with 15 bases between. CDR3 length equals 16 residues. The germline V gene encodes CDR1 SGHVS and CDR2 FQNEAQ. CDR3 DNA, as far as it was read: TGTGCCAGCAGCTTAGTCCCCTGGGGGGGATACTATGGC. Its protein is CASSLVPWGGYYG. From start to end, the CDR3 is CASSLVPWGGYYGYTF.

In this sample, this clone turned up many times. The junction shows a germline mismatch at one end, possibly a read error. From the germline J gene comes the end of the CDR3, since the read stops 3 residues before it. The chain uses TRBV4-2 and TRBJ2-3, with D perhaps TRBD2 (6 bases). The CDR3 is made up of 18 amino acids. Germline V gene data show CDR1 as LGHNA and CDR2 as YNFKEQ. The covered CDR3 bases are TGCGCCAGCAGCCAAGATCTCCTAATAGCGGCCTACACAGATACG. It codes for CASSQDLLIAAYTDT. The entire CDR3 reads CASSQDLLIAAYTDTQYF.

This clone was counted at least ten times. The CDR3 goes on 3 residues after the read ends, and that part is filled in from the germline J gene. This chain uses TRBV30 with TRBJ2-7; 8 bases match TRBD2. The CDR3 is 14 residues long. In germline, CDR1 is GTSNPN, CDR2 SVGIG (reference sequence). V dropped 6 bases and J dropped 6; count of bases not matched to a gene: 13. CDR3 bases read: TGTGCCTGCCAACCGGGACTAGATAATCTCGAG. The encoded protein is CACQPGLDNLE. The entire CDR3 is CACQPGLDNLEQYF.

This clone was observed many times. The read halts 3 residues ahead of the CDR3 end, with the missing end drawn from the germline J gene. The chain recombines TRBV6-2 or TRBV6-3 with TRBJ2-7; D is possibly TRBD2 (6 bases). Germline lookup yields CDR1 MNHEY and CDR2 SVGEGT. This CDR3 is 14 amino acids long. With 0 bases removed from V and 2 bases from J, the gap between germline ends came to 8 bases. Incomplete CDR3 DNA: TGTGCCAGCAGTTACTCTAGCGGCCCCTACGAG. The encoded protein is CASSYSSGPYE. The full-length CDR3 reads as CASSYSSGPYEQYF.

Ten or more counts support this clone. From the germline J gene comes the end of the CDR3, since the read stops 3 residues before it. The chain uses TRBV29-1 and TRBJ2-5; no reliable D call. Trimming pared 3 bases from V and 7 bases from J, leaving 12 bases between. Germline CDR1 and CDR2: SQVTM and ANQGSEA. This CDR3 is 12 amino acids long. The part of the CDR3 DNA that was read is TGCAGCGTTGAGAAAACAAGAGGGACC. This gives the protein CSVEKTRGT. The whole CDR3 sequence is CSVEKTRGTQYF. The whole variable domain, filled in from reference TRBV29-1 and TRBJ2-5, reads SAVISQKPSRDICQRGTSLTIQCQVDSQVTMMFWYRQQPGQSLTLIATANQGSEATYESGFVIDKFPISRPNLTFSTLTVSNMSPEDSSIYLCSVEKTRGTQYFGPGTRLLVL.

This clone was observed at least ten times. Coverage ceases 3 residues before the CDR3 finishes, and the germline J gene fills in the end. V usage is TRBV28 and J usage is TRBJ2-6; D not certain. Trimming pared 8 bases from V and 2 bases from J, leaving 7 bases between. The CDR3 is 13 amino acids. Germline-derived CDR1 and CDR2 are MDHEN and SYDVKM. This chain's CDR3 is CASGLTGANVLTF. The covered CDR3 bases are TGTGCCAGCGGGCTTACTGGGGCCAACGTC.

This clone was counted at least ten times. Partial CDR3 DNA: TGCAGCGTTGTGGACAGGGACTCCTACGAG. It encodes CSVVDRDSYE. The whole CDR3 protein is CSVVDRDSYEQYF. V gene TRBV29-1 combines with J gene TRBJ2-7; 8 bases agree with TRBD1. The read finishes 3 residues shy of the CDR3 end, and the germline J gene is used to complete it. In germline, CDR1 is SQVTM, CDR2 ANQGSEA. V gave up 4 bases and J gave up 0 bases; unmatched junction bases: 2. This CDR3 is built from 13 residues.

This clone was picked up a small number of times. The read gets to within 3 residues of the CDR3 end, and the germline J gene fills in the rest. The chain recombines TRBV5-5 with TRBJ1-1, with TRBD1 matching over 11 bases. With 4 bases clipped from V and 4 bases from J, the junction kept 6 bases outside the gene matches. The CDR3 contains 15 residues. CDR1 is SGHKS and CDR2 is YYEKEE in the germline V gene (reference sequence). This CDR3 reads CASSLRTGGFTEAFF. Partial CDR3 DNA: TGTGCCAGCAGCCTACGGACAGGGGGCTTCACTGAA.

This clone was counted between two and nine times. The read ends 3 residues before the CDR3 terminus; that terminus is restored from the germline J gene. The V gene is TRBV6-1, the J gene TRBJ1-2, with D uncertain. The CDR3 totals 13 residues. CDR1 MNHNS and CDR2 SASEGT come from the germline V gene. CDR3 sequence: CASSEAIGVNYTF. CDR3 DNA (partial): TGTGCCAGCAGTGAAGCAATCGGGGTAAAC.